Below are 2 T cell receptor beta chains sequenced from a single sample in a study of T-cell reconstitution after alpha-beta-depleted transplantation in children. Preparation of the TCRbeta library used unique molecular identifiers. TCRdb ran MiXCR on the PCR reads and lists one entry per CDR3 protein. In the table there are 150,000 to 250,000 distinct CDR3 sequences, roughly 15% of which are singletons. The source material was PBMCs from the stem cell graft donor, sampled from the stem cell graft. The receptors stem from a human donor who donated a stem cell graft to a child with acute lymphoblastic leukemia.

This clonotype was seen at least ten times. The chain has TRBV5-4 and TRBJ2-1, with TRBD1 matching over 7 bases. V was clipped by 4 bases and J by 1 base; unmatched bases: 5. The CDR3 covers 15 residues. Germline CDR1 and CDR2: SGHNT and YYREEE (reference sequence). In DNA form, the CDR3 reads TGTGCCAGCAGCGAACCGGGACAGTCCTACAATGAGCAGTTCTTC. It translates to CASSEPGQSYNEQFF. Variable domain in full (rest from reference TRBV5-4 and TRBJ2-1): ETGVTQSPTHLIKTRGQQVTLRCSSQSGHNTVSWYQQALGQGPQFIFQYYREEENGRGNFPPRFSGLQFPNYSSELNVNALELDDSALYLCASSEPGQSYNEQFFGPGTRLTVL.

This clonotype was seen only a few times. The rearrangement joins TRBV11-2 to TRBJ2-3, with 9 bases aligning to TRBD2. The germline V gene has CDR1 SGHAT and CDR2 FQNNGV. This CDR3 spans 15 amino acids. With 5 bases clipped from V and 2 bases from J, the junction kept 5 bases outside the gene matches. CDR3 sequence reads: CASSALAGATDTQYF. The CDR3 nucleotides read TGTGCCAGCAGCGCATTAGCGGGAGCCACAGATACGCAGTATTTT.